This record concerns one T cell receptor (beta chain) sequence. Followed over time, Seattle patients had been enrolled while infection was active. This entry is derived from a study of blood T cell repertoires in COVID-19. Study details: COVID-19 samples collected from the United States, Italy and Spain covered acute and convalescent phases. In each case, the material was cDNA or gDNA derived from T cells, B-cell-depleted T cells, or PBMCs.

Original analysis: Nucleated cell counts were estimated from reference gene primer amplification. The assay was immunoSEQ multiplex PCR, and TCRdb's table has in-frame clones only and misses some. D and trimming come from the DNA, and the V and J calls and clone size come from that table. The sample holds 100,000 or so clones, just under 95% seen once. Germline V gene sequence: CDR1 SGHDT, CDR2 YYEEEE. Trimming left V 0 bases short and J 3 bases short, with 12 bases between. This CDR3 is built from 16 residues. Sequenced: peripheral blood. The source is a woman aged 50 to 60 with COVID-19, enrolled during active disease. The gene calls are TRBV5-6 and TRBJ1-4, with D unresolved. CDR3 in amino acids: CASSLEWAASNEKLFF. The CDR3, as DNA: TGTGCCAGCAGCTTGGAATGGGCAGCCTCTAATGAAAAACTGTTTTTT. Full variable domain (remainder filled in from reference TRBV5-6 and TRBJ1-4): DAGVTQSPTHLIKTRGQQVTLRCSPKSGHDTVSWYQQALGQGPQFIFQYYEEEERQRGNFPDRFSGHQFPNYSSELNVNALLLGDSALYLCASSLEWAASNEKLFFGSGTQLSVL.